The present T cell receptor (beta chain) was sequenced within a study of beta chain features in type 1 diabetes. This CDR3 spans 10 amino acids. V lost 10 bases and J 4 bases, leaving 7 bases between the germline ends. CDR1 is MDHEN and CDR2 is SYDVKM in the germline V gene. TCRB transcripts that were expressed got sequenced, as all of the isolated RNA had been reverse transcribed. Here immunoSEQ multiplex PCR was the method, and the copy in TCRdb shows in-frame clones only, minus some. The sample shows approximately 400,000 clones, over 12% of them seen only once. The sample was naive CD4+ T cells from blood. The chain employs TRBV28 and TRBJ1-2; the D is unclear. This sequence originates from a young woman in good health. The CDR3 region is CATGSYGYTF. Written as DNA, the CDR3 is TGTGCCACGGGTTCCTATGGCTACACCTTC.